This record covers a single T cell receptor (beta chain). Its target is not known. Researchers ran the PCR with 60 Vbeta and 13 Jbeta primers. Clones were sequenced by immunoSEQ multiplex PCR, and TCRdb holds only the in-frame ones, with some missing. The table shows 95,000 to 110,000 clones, with around 65% occurring only once. Per germline, CDR1 GTSNPN and CDR2 SVGIG (reference sequence). Trimming took off 2 bases at V and 5 bases at J, with 15 bases between the two ends. The CDR3 contains 14 residues. The sample is drawn from a study of cytomegalovirus exposure and HLA in healthy donors. Overall study: For the approximately 420 genotyped donors, roughly 80% fell within the Caucasian-associated ancestry cluster.

Study-level results: A missense DCLRE1C variant was associated with V- and J-gene trimming of TCR beta chains in a later analysis, and an independent cohort replicated the association.

This receptor was taken from a woman in her fifties or sixties in good health and CMV-seronegative. The rearrangement joins TRBV30 to TRBJ1-1; D call uncertain. What was sequenced was PBMCs. The CDR3 DNA reads as TGTGCCTGGAGTAACCTAGGAGGTAAGACTGAAGCTTTCTTT. Its translation: CAWSNLGGKTEAFF.